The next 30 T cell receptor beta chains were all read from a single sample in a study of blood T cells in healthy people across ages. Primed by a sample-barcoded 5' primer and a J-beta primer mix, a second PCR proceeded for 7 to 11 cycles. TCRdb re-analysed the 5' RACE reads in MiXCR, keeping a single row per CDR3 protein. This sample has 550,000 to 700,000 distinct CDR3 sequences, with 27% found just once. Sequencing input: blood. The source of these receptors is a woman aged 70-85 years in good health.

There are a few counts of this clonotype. CDR3 in amino acids: CASSIQAASYEQYF. DNA of the CDR3: TGTGCCAGTAGTATCCAAGCAGCCTCCTACGAGCAGTACTTC. The chain employs TRBV19 and TRBJ2-7; D is undetermined. The V gene's germline CDR1 is LNHDA and CDR2 SQIVND (reference sequence). Trimming pared 3 bases from V and 0 bases from J, leaving 9 bases between. There are 14 residues in the CDR3.

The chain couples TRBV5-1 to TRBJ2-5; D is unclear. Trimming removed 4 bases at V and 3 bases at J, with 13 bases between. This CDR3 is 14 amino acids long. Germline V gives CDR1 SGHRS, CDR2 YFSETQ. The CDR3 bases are TGCGCCAGCAGCAGATTTAGAGGAGAAGAGACCCAGTACTTC. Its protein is CASSRFRGEETQYF.

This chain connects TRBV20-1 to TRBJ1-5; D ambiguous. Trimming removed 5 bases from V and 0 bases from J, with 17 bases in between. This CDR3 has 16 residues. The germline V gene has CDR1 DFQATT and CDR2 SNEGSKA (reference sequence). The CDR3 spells CSAGRGRRTSNQPQHF. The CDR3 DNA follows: TGCAGTGCTGGACGGGGTAGACGGACTAGCAATCAGCCCCAGCATTTT.

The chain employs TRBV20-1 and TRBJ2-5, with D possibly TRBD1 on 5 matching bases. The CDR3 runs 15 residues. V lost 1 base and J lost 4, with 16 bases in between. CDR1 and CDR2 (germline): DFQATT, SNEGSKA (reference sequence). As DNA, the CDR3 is TGCAGTGCTAGAGTACGGCAGGGTCGAGGAGAGACCCAGTACTTC. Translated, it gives CSARVRQGRGETQYF.

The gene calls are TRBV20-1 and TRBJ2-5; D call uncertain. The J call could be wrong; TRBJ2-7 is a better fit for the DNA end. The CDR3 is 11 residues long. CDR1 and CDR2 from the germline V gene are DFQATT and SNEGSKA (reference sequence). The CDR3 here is CSARKAYEQYF. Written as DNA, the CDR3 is TGCAGTGCGCGGAAGGCCTACGAGCAGTACTTC.

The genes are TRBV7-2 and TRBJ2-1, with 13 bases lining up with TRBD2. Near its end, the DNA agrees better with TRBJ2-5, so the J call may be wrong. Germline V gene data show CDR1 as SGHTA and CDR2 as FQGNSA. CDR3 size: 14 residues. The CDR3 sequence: CASTILAGGETQYF. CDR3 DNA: TGTGCCAGCACTATACTAGCGGGAGGGGAGACCCAGTACTTC.

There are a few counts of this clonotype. In nucleotides, the CDR3 is TGCAGTGCTCCCCCTTCTCGGGCGGGAGAGACCCAGTACTTC. Encoded protein: CSAPPSRAGETQYF. This chain links TRBV20-1 with TRBJ2-5; D is possibly TRBD2 (5 bases). The V gene's germline CDR1 is DFQATT and CDR2 SNEGSKA (reference sequence). The germline V and J ends were trimmed by 5 bases and 4 bases, with 17 bases remaining between them. The CDR3 has 14 amino acids.

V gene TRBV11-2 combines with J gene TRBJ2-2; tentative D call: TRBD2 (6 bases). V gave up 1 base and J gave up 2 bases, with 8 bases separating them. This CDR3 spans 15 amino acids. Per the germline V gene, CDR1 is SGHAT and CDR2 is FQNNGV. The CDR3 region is CASSLAGVNTGELFF. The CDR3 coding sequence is TGTGCCAGCAGCTTAGCGGGAGTCAACACCGGGGAGCTGTTTTTT.

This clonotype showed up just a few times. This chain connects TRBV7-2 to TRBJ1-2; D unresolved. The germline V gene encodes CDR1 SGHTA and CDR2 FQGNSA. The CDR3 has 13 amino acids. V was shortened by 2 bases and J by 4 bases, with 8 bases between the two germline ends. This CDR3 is CASSLQVTYGYTF. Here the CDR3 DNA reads TGTGCCAGCAGCTTACAGGTTACCTATGGCTACACCTTC.

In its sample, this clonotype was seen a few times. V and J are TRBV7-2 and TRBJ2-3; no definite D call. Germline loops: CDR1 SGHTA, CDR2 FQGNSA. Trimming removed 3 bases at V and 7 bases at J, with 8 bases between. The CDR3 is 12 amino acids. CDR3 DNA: TGTGCCAGCAGCTTTGATAGATATACGCAGTATTTT. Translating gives CASSFDRYTQYF.

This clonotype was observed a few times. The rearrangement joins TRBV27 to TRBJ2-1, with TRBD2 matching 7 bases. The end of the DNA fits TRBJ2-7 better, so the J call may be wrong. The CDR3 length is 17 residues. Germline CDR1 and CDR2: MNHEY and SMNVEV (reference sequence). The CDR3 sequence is CASSLKSPSGASYEQYF. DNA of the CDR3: TGTGCCAGCAGTTTAAAGAGCCCCAGCGGGGCATCCTACGAGCAGTACTTC.

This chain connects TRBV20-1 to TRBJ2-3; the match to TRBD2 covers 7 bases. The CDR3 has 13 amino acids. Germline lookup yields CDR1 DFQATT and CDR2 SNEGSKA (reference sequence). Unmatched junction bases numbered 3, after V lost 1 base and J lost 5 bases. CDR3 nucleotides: TGCAGTGCTAGAGGGGGCGGGAGAGATACGCAGTATTTT. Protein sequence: CSARGGGRDTQYF.

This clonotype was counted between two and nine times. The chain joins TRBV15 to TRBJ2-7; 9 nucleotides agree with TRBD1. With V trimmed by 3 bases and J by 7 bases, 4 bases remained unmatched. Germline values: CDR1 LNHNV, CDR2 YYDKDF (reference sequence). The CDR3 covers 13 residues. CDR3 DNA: TGTGCCACCAGCAGGGACAGGGGAAGGGAGCAGTACTTC. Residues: CATSRDRGREQYF.

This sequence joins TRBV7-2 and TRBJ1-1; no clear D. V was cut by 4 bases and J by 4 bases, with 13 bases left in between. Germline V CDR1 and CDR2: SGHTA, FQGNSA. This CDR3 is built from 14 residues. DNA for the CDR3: TGTGCCAGCAGCTCACAGCCGGATACCACTGAAGCTTTCTTT. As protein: CASSSQPDTTEAFF.

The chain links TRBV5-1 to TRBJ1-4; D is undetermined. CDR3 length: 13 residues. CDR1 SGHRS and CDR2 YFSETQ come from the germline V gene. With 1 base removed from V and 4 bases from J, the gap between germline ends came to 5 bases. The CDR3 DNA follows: TGCGCCAGCAGCTTGCGACTTAATGAAAAACTGTTTTTT. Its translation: CASSLRLNEKLFF. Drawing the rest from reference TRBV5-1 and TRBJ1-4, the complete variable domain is KAGVTQTPRYLIKTRGQQVTLSCSPISGHRSVSWYQQTPGQGLQFLFEYFSETQRNKGNFPGRFSGRQFSNSRSEMNVSTLELGDSALYLCASSLRLNEKLFFGSGTQLSVL.

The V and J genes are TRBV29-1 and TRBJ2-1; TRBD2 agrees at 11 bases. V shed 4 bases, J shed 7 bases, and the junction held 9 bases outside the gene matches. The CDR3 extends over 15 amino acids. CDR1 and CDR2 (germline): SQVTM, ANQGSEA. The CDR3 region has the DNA TGCAGCGTTGGTCTGACTAGCGGGGCTTTAAATGAGCAGTTCTTC. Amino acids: CSVGLTSGALNEQFF.

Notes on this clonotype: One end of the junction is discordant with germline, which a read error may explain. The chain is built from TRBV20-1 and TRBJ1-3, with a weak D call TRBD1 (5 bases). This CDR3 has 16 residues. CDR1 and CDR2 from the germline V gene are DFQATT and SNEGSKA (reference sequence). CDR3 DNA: TGCAGTGCTAGTATTAATGTAAAGGGGAGTGGAGACACCATATATTTT. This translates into CSASINVKGSGDTIYF.

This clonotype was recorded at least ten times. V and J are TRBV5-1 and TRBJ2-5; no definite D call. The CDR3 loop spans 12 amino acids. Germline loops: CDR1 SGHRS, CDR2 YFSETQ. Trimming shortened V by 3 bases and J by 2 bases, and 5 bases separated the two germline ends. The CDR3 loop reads CASSSIQETQYF. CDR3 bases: TGCGCCAGCAGCTCAATTCAAGAGACCCAGTACTTC.

CDR3 DNA sequence: TGTGCCAGCAGTGAAGCCGGGCGGGACTTGTATGAGCAGTTCTTC. It translates to CASSEAGRDLYEQFF. The rearrangement links TRBV6-1 to TRBJ2-5; TRBD2 is a possible D gene (6 bases). The assigned J gene may be wrong: the sequence end matches TRBJ2-1 better. Germline assignment: CDR1 MNHNS and CDR2 SASEGT. This CDR3 has 15 amino acids.

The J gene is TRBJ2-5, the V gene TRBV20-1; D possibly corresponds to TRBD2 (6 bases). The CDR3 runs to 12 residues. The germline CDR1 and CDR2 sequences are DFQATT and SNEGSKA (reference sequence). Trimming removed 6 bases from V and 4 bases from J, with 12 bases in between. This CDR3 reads CSARGGRETQYF. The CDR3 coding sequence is TGCAGTGCCCGTGGGGGGAGAGAGACCCAGTACTTC.

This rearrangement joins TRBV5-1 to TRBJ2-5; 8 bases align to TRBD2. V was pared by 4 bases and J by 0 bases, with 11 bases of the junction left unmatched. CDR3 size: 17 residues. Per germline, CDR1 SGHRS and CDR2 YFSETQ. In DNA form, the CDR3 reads TGCGCCAGCAGCCCAGGGACTAGGCCCCTGTACCAAGAGACCCAGTACTTC. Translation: CASSPGTRPLYQETQYF.

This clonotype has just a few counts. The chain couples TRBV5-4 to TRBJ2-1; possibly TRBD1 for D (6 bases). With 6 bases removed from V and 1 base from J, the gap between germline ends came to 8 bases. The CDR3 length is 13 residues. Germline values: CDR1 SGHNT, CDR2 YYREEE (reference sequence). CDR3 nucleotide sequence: TGTGCCAGCAACAGGGAGTCCTACAATGAGCAGTTCTTC. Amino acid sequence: CASNRESYNEQFF.

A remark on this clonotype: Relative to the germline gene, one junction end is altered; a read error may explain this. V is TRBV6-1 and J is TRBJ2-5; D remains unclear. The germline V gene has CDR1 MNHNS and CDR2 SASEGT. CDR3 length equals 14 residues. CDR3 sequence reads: CASSERYNQETQCF. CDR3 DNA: TGTGCCAGCAGTGAAAGGTACAACCAAGAGACCCAGTGCTTC.

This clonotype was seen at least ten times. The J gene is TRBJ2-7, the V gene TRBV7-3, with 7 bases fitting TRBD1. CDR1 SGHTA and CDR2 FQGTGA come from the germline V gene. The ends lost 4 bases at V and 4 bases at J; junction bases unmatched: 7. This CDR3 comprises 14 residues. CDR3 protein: CASSSLTGSYEQYF. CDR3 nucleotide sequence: TGTGCCAGCAGCTCATTGACAGGGTCATACGAGCAGTACTTC.

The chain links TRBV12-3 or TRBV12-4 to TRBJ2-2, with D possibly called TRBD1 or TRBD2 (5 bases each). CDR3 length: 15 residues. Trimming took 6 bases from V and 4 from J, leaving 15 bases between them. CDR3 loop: CASSPRDRSTGELFF. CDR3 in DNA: TGTGCCAGCAGCCCCCGGGACCGCAGCACCGGGGAGCTGTTTTTT.

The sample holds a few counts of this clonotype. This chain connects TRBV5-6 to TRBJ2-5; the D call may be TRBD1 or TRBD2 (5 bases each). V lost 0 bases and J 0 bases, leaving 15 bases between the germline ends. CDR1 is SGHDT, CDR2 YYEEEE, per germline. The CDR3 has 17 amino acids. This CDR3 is CASSLGQGPGYQETQYF. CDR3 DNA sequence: TGTGCCAGCAGCTTGGGGCAGGGCCCGGGATACCAAGAGACCCAGTACTTC.

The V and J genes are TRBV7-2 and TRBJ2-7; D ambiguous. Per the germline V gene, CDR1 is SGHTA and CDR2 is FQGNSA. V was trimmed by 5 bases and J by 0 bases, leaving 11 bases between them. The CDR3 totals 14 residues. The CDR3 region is CASSTTGNSYEQYF. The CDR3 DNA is TGTGCCAGCAGCACGACCGGCAACTCCTACGAGCAGTACTTC. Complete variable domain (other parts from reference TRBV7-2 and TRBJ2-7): GAGVSQSPSNKVTEKGKDVELRCDPISGHTALYWYRQSLGQGLEFLIYFQGNSAPDKSGLPSDRFSAERTGGSVSTLTIQRTQQEDSAVYLCASSTTGNSYEQYFGPGTRLTVT.

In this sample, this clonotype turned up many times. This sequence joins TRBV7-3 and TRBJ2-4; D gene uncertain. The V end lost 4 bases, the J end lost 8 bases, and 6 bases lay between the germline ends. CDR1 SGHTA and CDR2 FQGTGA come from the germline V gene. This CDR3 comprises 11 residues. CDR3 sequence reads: CASSSSDIQYF. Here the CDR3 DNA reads TGTGCCAGCAGCTCCAGTGACATTCAGTACTTC. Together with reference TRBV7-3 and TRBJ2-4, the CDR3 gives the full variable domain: GAGVSQTPSNKVTEKGKYVELRCDPISGHTALYWYRQSLGQGPEFLIYFQGTGAADDSGLPNDRFFAVRPEGSVSTLKIQRTERGDSAVYLCASSSSDIQYFGAGTRLSVL.

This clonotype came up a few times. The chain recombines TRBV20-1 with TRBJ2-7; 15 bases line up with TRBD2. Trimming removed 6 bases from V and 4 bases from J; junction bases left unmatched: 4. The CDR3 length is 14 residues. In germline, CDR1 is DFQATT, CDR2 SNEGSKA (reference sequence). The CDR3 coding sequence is TGCAGTGCGTGGACTAGCGGGGGGGCTTACGAGCAGTACTTC. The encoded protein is CSAWTSGGAYEQYF.

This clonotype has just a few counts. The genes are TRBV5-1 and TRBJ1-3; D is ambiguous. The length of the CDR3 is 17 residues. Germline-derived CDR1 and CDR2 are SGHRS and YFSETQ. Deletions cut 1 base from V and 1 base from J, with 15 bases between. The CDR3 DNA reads TGCGCCAGCAGCTTGTCCCCCGGGAACCCTTCTGGAAACACCATATATTTT. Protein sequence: CASSLSPGNPSGNTIYF.